The 8 T cell receptor beta chains in this list originate from one sample, sequenced in a study of blood T cell repertoires in COVID-19. The data were produced by immunoSEQ multiplex PCR, yet TCRdb's version contains in-frame clones alone and is incomplete. In the table there are 95,000 to 110,000 clones, around 88% of which are singletons. Material for sequencing was peripheral blood. The receptors come from a human donor in a cohort sampled during active COVID-19.

This clone has a single count. The J gene is TRBJ2-1, the V gene TRBV19; 8 bases map to TRBD2. Trimming cost V 7 bases and J 5 bases; bases outside gene matches: 7. The CDR3 extends over 14 amino acids. CDR1 and CDR2 from the germline V gene are LNHDA and SQIVND (reference sequence). CDR3 protein: CASTPGRGNNEQFF. CDR3 nucleotides: TGTGCCAGTACCCCCGGGAGGGGTAACAATGAGCAGTTCTTC.

The rearrangement links TRBV6-2 or TRBV6-3 to TRBJ2-5; TRBD2 matches 7 bases. The junction had 5 bases not matched to a gene; V was cut back by 0 bases and J by 1 base. This CDR3 is built from 16 residues. Per germline, CDR1 MNHEY and CDR2 SVGEGT. In nucleotides, the CDR3 is TGTGCCAGCAGTTACTCGGCCGGGAGGCCCCAAGAGACCCAGTACTTC. Translated, it gives CASSYSAGRPQETQYF.

The gene calls are TRBV3-1 (or the pseudogene TRBV3-2) and TRBJ2-7, with 12 bases aligning to TRBD2. CDR3 size: 15 residues. Germline CDR1 is LGHDT and CDR2 is YNNKEL (reference sequence). V lost 4 bases and J lost 5; bases outside the gene matches: 6. CDR3 region: CASSPRLAGAHEQYF. The CDR3 nucleotides read TGTGCCAGCAGCCCTAGACTAGCGGGAGCCCACGAGCAGTACTTC.

The J gene is TRBJ1-1, the V gene TRBV3-1 (or the pseudogene TRBV3-2), with TRBD1 matching 7 bases. Trimming at V came to 4 bases and at J to 5 bases, leaving 4 bases not matched to a gene. Germline V lookup: CDR1 LGHDT, CDR2 YNNKEL (reference sequence). This CDR3 spans 13 amino acids. The DNA of the CDR3 is TGTGCCAGCAGCCCGGGACAGATAACTGAAGCTTTCTTT. The encoded protein is CASSPGQITEAFF.

The V gene is TRBV10-3, the J gene TRBJ1-5; 9 bases fit TRBD1. Trimming at V came to 2 bases and at J to 7 bases, leaving 3 bases not matched to a gene. This CDR3 is built from 14 residues. Germline V lookup: CDR1 ENHRY, CDR2 SYGVKD. The CDR3 region has the DNA TGTGCCATCAGTGAGGGACAGGGGAGCCAGCCCCAGCATTTT. This translates into CAISEGQGSQPQHF.

The gene calls are TRBV5-5 and TRBJ2-2, with a possible D match to TRBD2 (6 bases). V was trimmed by 4 bases and J by 6 bases, leaving 19 bases between them. Germline CDR1 reads SGHKS; CDR2 reads YYEKEE (reference sequence). The CDR3 loop spans 16 amino acids. CDR3 sequence: CASSPGVLATSGELFF. DNA of the CDR3: TGTGCCAGCAGCCCGGGGGTCCTTGCGACGTCCGGGGAGCTGTTTTTT. The whole variable domain, filled in from reference TRBV5-5 and TRBJ2-2, reads DAGVTQSPTHLIKTRGQQVTLRCSPISGHKSVSWYQQVLGQGPQFIFQYYEKEERGRGNFPDRFSARQFPNYSSELNVNALLLGDSALYLCASSPGVLATSGELFFGEGSRLTVL.

The chain couples TRBV19 to TRBJ2-7, with TRBD1 identical over 10 bases. Looked up from germline, CDR1 is LNHDA and CDR2 is SQIVND (reference sequence). CDR3 length: 16 amino acids. Trimming took 5 bases from V and 4 from J; bases not matched to a gene: 11. CDR3 sequence (DNA): TGTGCCAGTAGTGCCGGCCTCGGGACAGGGGAGTACGAGCAGTACTTC. It codes for CASSAGLGTGEYEQYF.

The chain employs TRBV3-1 (or the pseudogene TRBV3-2) and TRBJ1-5, with D tentatively TRBD1 (5 bases). Germline V gene lookup returns CDR1 LGHDT and CDR2 YNNKEL (reference sequence). Trimming cost V 0 bases and J 6 bases, with 12 bases left between them. The CDR3 is 15 residues long. The CDR3 bases are TGTGCCAGCAGCCAAGATACCAGGGTCGCTCAGCCCCAGCATTTT. Amino acid sequence: CASSQDTRVAQPQHF.